This TCR beta chain was retrieved from a study of T cells in Graves' hyperthyroidism and ophthalmopathy. Regarding the study as a whole: For ophthalmopathy, model prediction preceded onset by a median roughly 6.3 months. Most clonotypes expanded in the thyroid (above 0.001) were also present in blood.

This clonotype occurred a few times. Its antigen is not known. RNA transcripts gave rise to amplified TCR beta CDR3 regions. The HTBI set primed first-round TCR CDR3 RT-PCR. TCRdb re-called the multiplex PCR reads through MiXCR, storing one row per CDR3 protein. The table has over 650,000 distinct CDR3 sequences, roughly 45% seen once. Diagnoses were made from clinical symptoms, serum measures (thyroxine and TRAb), thyroid ultrasound and orbital computed tomography. Germline V gene sequence: CDR1 SEHNR, CDR2 FQNEAQ (reference sequence). Trimming shortened V by 3 bases and J by 6 bases, and 20 bases separated the two germline ends. This CDR3 is 17 amino acids long.

The chain joins TRBV7-9 to TRBJ1-4, with D maybe TRBD1 (5 bases). The specimen was peripheral blood or thyroid tissue (not recorded which). The TCR was taken from an adult man with Graves' disease, either hyperthyroidism or ophthalmopathy (not recorded which). The CDR3 loop reads CASSFSWGWTGDEKLFF. CDR3 coding DNA: TGTGCCAGCAGCTTTTCGTGGGGGTGGACGGGGGATGAAAAACTGTTTTTT.